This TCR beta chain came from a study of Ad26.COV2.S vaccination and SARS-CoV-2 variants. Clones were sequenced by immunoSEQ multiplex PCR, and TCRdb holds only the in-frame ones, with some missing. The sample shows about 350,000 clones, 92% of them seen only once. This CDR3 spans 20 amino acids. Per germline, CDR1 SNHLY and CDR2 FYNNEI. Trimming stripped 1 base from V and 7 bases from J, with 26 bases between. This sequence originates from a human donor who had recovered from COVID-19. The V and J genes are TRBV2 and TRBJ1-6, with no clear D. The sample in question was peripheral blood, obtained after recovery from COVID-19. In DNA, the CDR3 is TGTGCCAGCAGTGAAGACAGTATCTTCTCGTGGGCACAAACAAATTCACCCCTCCACTTT. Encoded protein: CASSEDSIFSWAQTNSPLHF.